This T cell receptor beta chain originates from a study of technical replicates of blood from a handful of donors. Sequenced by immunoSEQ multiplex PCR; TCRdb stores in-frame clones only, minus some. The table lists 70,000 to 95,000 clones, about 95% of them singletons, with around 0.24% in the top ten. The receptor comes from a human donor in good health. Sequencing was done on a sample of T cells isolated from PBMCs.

The DNA for the CDR3 is TGTGCCAGCAGGGGGCCCTACAATGAGCAGTTCTTC. Translated: CASRGPYNEQFF. This sequence joins TRBV5-4 and TRBJ2-1; possibly TRBD1 for D (5 bases). V lost 5 bases and J 2 bases, leaving 5 bases between the germline ends. The CDR3 spans 12 residues. Germline assignment: CDR1 SGHNT and CDR2 YYREEE (reference sequence).